Below are 13 T cell receptor beta chains sequenced from a single sample in a study of shared clonotypes between healthy human individuals. Naive CD8 cells lacked CD45RO, underwent positive selection for CCR7 and left out terminally differentiated effector memory CD45RA+ cells. The data were produced by immunoSEQ multiplex PCR, yet TCRdb's version contains in-frame clones alone and is incomplete. This table holds about 2,200,000 clones, about 93% found once. The specimen was naive CD8+ T cells from PBMCs. The receptors come from a young man in good health. Some clones in this sample may be carry-over from other donors' samples.

This chain uses TRBV30 with TRBJ1-1; TRBD1 aligns across 10 bases. Germline assignment: CDR1 GTSNPN and CDR2 SVGIG (reference sequence). The CDR3 runs 14 residues. V lost 3 bases to trimming and J lost 4 bases; unmatched junction nucleotides: 5. The CDR3 protein is CAWRPDRGLTEAFF. In DNA form, the CDR3 reads TGTGCCTGGAGACCAGACAGGGGGCTCACTGAAGCTTTCTTT.

The genes are TRBV10-1 and TRBJ1-2; D remains ambiguous. V was shortened by 0 bases and J by 9 bases, with 17 bases between the two germline ends. The CDR3 extends over 15 amino acids. Germline-derived CDR1 and CDR2 are WNHNN and SYGVQD (reference sequence). The CDR3 DNA reads as TGCGCCAGCAGTGAGTCGAGAGGCTTCGGGATCCGCTACACCTTC. It encodes CASSESRGFGIRYTF.

The V and J genes are TRBV9 and TRBJ2-3, with TRBD2 matching over 8 bases. V was clipped by 2 bases and J by 2 bases; unmatched bases: 13. The CDR3 spans 18 residues. Germline-derived CDR1 and CDR2 are SGDLS and YYNGEE. The chain's CDR3 is CASSVSYRLAGFTDTQYF. In DNA form, the CDR3 reads TGTGCCAGCAGCGTCAGCTATAGGCTAGCGGGTTTCACAGATACGCAGTATTTT. Together with reference TRBV9 and TRBJ2-3, the CDR3 gives the full variable domain: DSGVTQTPKHLITATGQRVTLRCSPRSGDLSVYWYQQSLDQGLQFLIQYYNGEERAKGNILERFSAQQFPDLHSELNLSSLELGDSALYFCASSVSYRLAGFTDTQYFGPGTRLTVL.

V gene TRBV27 combines with J gene TRBJ2-7, with unresolved D. This CDR3 is 15 amino acids long. The germline CDR1 and CDR2 sequences are MNHEY and SMNVEV (reference sequence). V lost 1 base, J lost 5 bases, and 15 bases lay in between. The CDR3 is CASSLLSAGGDEQYF. The DNA for the CDR3 is TGTGCCAGCAGTTTATTATCGGCCGGCGGAGACGAGCAGTACTTC.

V usage is TRBV4-1 and J usage is TRBJ1-5; D not certain. Trimming removed 1 base from V and 9 bases from J, with 16 bases in between. Germline V gene data show CDR1 as MGHRA and CDR2 as YSYEKL. The CDR3 spans 15 residues. CDR3 sequence (DNA): TGCGCCAGCAGCCAAGTCGCGGCAATCGGACGGCCCCAGCATTTT. Protein sequence: CASSQVAAIGRPQHF.

The chain couples TRBV19 to TRBJ1-2; possibly TRBD1 for D (5 bases). This CDR3 contains 16 residues. Per germline, CDR1 LNHDA and CDR2 SQIVND (reference sequence). The V end lost 5 bases, the J end lost 9 bases, and 25 bases lay between the germline ends. The CDR3 DNA is TGTGCCAGTAGTGATTCCCCGGGACTCAACCAGACGTGCTACACCTTC. Translation: CASSDSPGLNQTCYTF.

The CDR3 here is CASSQLFDRGSLTGELFF. In DNA form, the CDR3 reads TGTGCCAGCAGCCAACTGTTTGACAGGGGTTCCCTCACCGGGGAGCTGTTTTTT. This sequence joins TRBV14 and TRBJ2-2, with 8 bases that match TRBD1. CDR3 length equals 18 residues. The V gene's germline CDR1 is SGHDN and CDR2 FVKESK. V shed 2 bases and J 4 bases; nucleotides not matched to a gene: 12.

The chain joins TRBV28 to TRBJ1-5, with 7 bases that match TRBD1. The CDR3 spans 16 residues. The germline V gene has CDR1 MDHEN and CDR2 SYDVKM. With V trimmed by 7 bases and J by 3 bases, 12 bases remained unmatched. This chain's CDR3 is CASNPGTVRTNQPQHF. In DNA, the CDR3 is TGTGCCAGCAACCCCGGGACAGTTAGAACCAATCAGCCCCAGCATTTT.

The chain carries TRBV6-1 and TRBJ2-2; 8 bases fit TRBD1. J was trimmed by 4 bases and V by 6 bases; bases with no gene match: 7. The CDR3 consists of 15 residues. The germline V gene has CDR1 MNHNS and CDR2 SASEGT. The CDR3 reads CASSVPRGPTGELFF. CDR3 in DNA: TGTGCCAGCAGCGTACCCAGGGGGCCCACCGGGGAGCTGTTTTTT.

The chain carries TRBV5-4 and TRBJ2-3; D possibly corresponds to TRBD1 (5 bases). Trimming cost V 2 bases and J 4 bases, with 20 bases left between them. Germline V gives CDR1 SGHNT, CDR2 YYREEE (reference sequence). The CDR3 has 17 residues. CDR3 loop: CASSFYPGPSRADTQYF. Here the CDR3 DNA reads TGTGCCAGCAGCTTCTACCCTGGACCTTCCAGGGCAGATACGCAGTATTTT.

As for this clone: The sample carries other DNA sequences with the same CDR3. V usage is TRBV20-1 and J usage is TRBJ2-7, with D uncertain. Trimming removed 1 base at V and 6 bases at J, with 7 bases between. Germline assignment: CDR1 DFQATT and CDR2 SNEGSKA (reference sequence). This CDR3 contains 11 residues. This CDR3 reads CSARGVGEQYF. CDR3 bases: TGCAGTGCTAGAGGTGTTGGCGAGCAGTACTTC.

This sequence joins TRBV6-6 and TRBJ2-1; possibly TRBD2 for D (5 bases). Deletions cut 3 bases from V and 5 bases from J, with 14 bases between. The CDR3 length is 15 residues. Germline CDR1 MNHNY, CDR2 SVGAGI (reference sequence). CDR3 loop: CASSYFRVANNEQFF. Written as DNA, the CDR3 is TGTGCCAGCAGTTATTTTCGGGTAGCGAACAATGAGCAGTTCTTC.

J is TRBJ2-5 and V is TRBV9; D is perhaps TRBD2 (6 bases). The germline CDR1 and CDR2 sequences are SGDLS and YYNGEE. The CDR3 extends over 15 amino acids. Trimming removed 3 bases from V and 2 bases from J, with 14 bases in between. CDR3 DNA: TGTGCCAGCAGCGGTCGGAGGGGTCATCAAGAGACCCAGTACTTC. Its translation is CASSGRRGHQETQYF.